Listed below are T cell receptor beta chains from one sample, sequenced in a study of blood T cell repertoires in COVID-19. Assay: immunoSEQ multiplex PCR; the TCRdb copy retains only in-frame clones and omits some. The table lists 160,000 or so clones, around 89% of them singletons. The sequencing sample was made of PBMCs or T cells enriched from blood (not recorded which). These receptors came from a woman aged 45-60 years who had recovered from COVID-19. Both conserved end residues are part of each CDR3. D genes are given only for firm matches. Clone size is given for some rows only: seen once, a few or many times, or a class if the clone is expanded.

-	TRBJ1-1	TRBV5-5	-	TGTGCCAGCAGCTTGTCGGCGGCCCCGAACACTGAAGCTTTCTTT	CASSLSAAPNTEAFF
TRBD1	TRBJ1-1	TRBV27	-	TGTGCCAGCACGACGGACAGGGGACGTGAAGCTTTCTTT	CASTTDRGREAFF
TRBD2	TRBJ2-3	TRBV11-2	-	TGTGCCAGCAGTTTTTCCATGGGGCGGGGGGGCACAGATACGCAGTATTTT	CASSFSMGRGGTDTQYF
-	TRBJ2-1	TRBV5-1	-	TGCGCCAGCAGCTTGGCAGGGGGGACGTATTACAATGAGCAGTTCTTC	CASSLAGGTYYNEQFF
-	TRBJ2-7	TRBV2	-	TGTGCCAGCAGGCGTCCTATCCCGGCGGGGGAGCAGTACTTC	CASRRPIPAGEQYF
TRBD1	TRBJ2-5	TRBV2	-	TGTGCCAGCAGTGAAAGGACAGGGGAAGGGAAGACCCAGTACTTC	CASSERTGEGKTQYF
TRBD2	TRBJ2-5	TRBV9	-	TGTGCCAGCAGCGTAGGGGTAGCGGGGAGCTACTTAGAGACCCAGTACTTC	CASSVGVAGSYLETQYF
-	TRBJ2-7	TRBV30	-	TGTGCCTGGAGTGAAATGGGGGCCTCTGGCGAGCAGTACTTC	CAWSEMGASGEQYF
TRBD1	TRBJ2-1	TRBV9	-	TGTGCCACAGGAGGGGGACAGGGATCCAATGAGCAGTTCTTC	CATGGGQGSNEQFF
TRBD2	TRBJ2-1	TRBV3-1/TRBV3-2	-	TGTGCCAGCAGACACCCACTAGCGAGTGAGCAGTTCTTC	CASRHPLASEQFF
TRBD1	TRBJ2-7	TRBV19	-	TGTGCCAGTATTGGGACAGGGTACTACGAGCAGTACTTC	CASIGTGYYEQYF
-	TRBJ1-5	TRBV5-1	-	TGCGCCAGCAGCTTGGACCAGGGACAGCCCCAGCATTTT	CASSLDQGQPQHF
TRBD1	TRBJ2-7	TRBV7-9	-	TGTGCCAGCAGCTTAGTTAAACCTTGGGCACAGGGGGGTAGCGAGCAGTACTTC	CASSLVKPWAQGGSEQYF
TRBD1	TRBJ2-5	TRBV5-6	-	TGTGCCAGCACCCTTCCGGGACAGGGGTTTGAGACCCAGTACTTC	CASTLPGQGFETQYF
TRBD2	TRBJ2-7	TRBV6-2/TRBV6-3	-	TGTGCCAGCAGTTACGGAGCGGGGGCCCCCTCCTACGAGCAGTACTTC	CASSYGAGAPSYEQYF
-	TRBJ2-3	TRBV5-1	-	TGCGCCAGCAGCTTGGAACACGACACAGATACGCAGTATTTT	CASSLEHDTDTQYF
-	TRBJ1-1	TRBV9	-	TGTGCCAGCAGCGTAGCTCACAGTAAGAACACTGAAGCTTTCTTT	CASSVAHSKNTEAFF
TRBD2	TRBJ2-5	TRBV5-1	-	TGCGCCAGCAGCTTGGGTGCGGGGGGGACCCAAGAGACCCAGTACTTC	CASSLGAGGTQETQYF
TRBD1	TRBJ1-5	TRBV19	once	TGTGCCAGTAGTACAAGGGACAGGGTGAGAAGCAATCAGCCCCAGCATTTT	CASSTRDRVRSNQPQHF
TRBD1	TRBJ1-4	TRBV6-5	-	TGTGCCAGCAGTCCTCACAGGGGGCGTGAAAAACTGTTTTTT	CASSPHRGREKLFF
TRBD1	TRBJ2-5	TRBV11-3	-	TGTGCCAGCAGCCCGGGACAGCAAGAGACCCAGTACTTC	CASSPGQQETQYF
TRBD1	TRBJ1-6	TRBV3-1/TRBV3-2	-	TGTGCCAGCAGAAGTAATCCGGGACAGGGGACACCCCTCCACTTT	CASRSNPGQGTPLHF
TRBD1	TRBJ2-7	TRBV2	few	TGTGCCAGCAGTGTGGACAGGGCCTACGAGCAGTACTTC	CASSVDRAYEQYF
-	TRBJ2-2	TRBV7-9	-	TGTGCCAGCAGCCCCCAGACTGGGAACACCGGGGAGCTGTTTTTT	CASSPQTGNTGELFF
-	TRBJ2-5	TRBV3-1/TRBV3-2	-	TGTGCCAGCAGCCAATCAGGGCGGCAAGAGACCCAGTACTTC	CASSQSGRQETQYF
-	TRBJ2-7	TRBV3-1/TRBV3-2	-	TGTGCCAGCAGCCAGACAGTCCACAGCACCTACGAGCAGTACTTC	CASSQTVHSTYEQYF
-	TRBJ1-1	TRBV5-1	-	TGCGCCAGCAGCTCACCCCCCGGCACTGAAGCTTTCTTT	CASSSPPGTEAFF
-	TRBJ2-2	TRBV2	-	TGTGCCAGCAGGGGGACTGCGAACACCGGGGAGCTGTTTTTT	CASRGTANTGELFF
-	TRBJ1-4	TRBV6-2/TRBV6-3	-	TGTGCCAGCATCCCCTTCAGGGAATCAACTAATGAAAAACTGTTTTTT	CASIPFRESTNEKLFF
TRBD2	TRBJ2-1	TRBV24-1	-	TGTGCCACCAGTGGGGGGAGCGGACTAGCGGGGGAGCCTAACGAGCAGTTCTTC	CATSGGSGLAGEPNEQFF
TRBD2	TRBJ2-2	TRBV19	-	TGTGCCAGTAGCCTAACCCCCCCTATGACTAGCGGGGGGGCCGGGGAGCTGTTTTTT	CASSLTPPMTSGGAGELFF
-	TRBJ1-6	TRBV19	many	TGTGCCAGTAGTGTCCCCGGGACATGGATTAATTCACCCCTCCACTTT	CASSVPGTWINSPLHF
-	TRBJ2-3	TRBV6-5	-	TGTGCCAGCTGGCTGGGCAGCTACACAGATACGCAGTATTTT	CASWLGSYTDTQYF
-	TRBJ1-1	TRBV7-2	few	TGTGCCAGCAGCTTAACCAGGGCCCTCATGAACACTGAAGCTTTCTTT	CASSLTRALMNTEAFF
TRBD1	TRBJ2-5	TRBV5-1	once	TGCGCCAGCAGCCCGGGACAGGGGGCGGGAGAGACCCAGTACTTC	CASSPGQGAGETQYF
-	TRBJ1-1	TRBV6-2/TRBV6-3	-	TGTGCCAGCAGTTACACAGGGCGCACTGAAGCTTTCTTT	CASSYTGRTEAFF
-	TRBJ1-1	TRBV5-1	-	TGCGCCAGCAGCTTGGAAAAGGGCCTCAGACTAGACACTGAAGCTTTCTTT	CASSLEKGLRLDTEAFF
TRBD1	TRBJ1-5	TRBV7-2	once	TGTGCCAGCAGCTTAACGCAGGGGGCAGGCAATCAGCCCCAGCATTTT	CASSLTQGAGNQPQHF
TRBD2	TRBJ2-3	TRBV11-2	-	TGTGCCAGCAGCAATAGACGGCGGGGGGGCCGCGGTACGCAGTATTTT	CASSNRRRGGRGTQYF
TRBD1	TRBJ1-4	TRBV7-2	-	TGTGCCAGCAGCCCGGACAGGGGAAGTGAAAAACTGTTTTTT	CASSPDRGSEKLFF
-	TRBJ2-1	TRBV4-3	once	TGCGCCAGCAGCCAGGGTAGCGGCTCCTACAATGAGCAGTTCTTC	CASSQGSGSYNEQFF
-	TRBJ2-3	TRBV25-1	-	TGTGCCAGCAGTGCCCTGACTGTCGGTACGCAGTATTTT	CASSALTVGTQYF
TRBD1	TRBJ1-5	TRBV27	-	TGTGCCAGCAGCGCAGGGACAGGGTGGTTTTCTCAGCCCCAGCATTTT	CASSAGTGWFSQPQHF
TRBD1	TRBJ2-7	TRBV4-2	-	TGTGCCAGCAGCCAAGACGGACAGGGGTGGGAGCAGTACTTC	CASSQDGQGWEQYF
-	TRBJ1-6	TRBV7-9	-	TGTGCCAGCAGCCCTGGAGGGGCCGCTTCACCCCTCCACTTT	CASSPGGAASPLHF
TRBD1	TRBJ2-7	TRBV6-5	-	TGTGCCAGCAGTTCCCAGGGGGCGAGGAGCGAGCAGTACTTC	CASSSQGARSEQYF
TRBD1	TRBJ2-5	TRBV4-3	-	TGCGCCAGCAGCCCGTCCGGGACAGATGAAGAGACCCAGTACTTC	CASSPSGTDEETQYF
-	TRBJ1-1	TRBV28	-	TGTGCCAGCAGCCCCCTAGGTAGCCGTGGTGGCACTGAAGCTTTCTTT	CASSPLGSRGGTEAFF
-	TRBJ1-2	TRBV7-9	-	TGTGCCAGCAGCTTCCCCCAAGGCGGGGCAGGCTATGGCTACACCTTC	CASSFPQGGAGYGYTF
-	TRBJ1-3	TRBV11-2	-	TGTGCCAGCAGAACGCCGTGGCGACAGACAAAATCTGGAAACACCATATATTTT	CASRTPWRQTKSGNTIYF
TRBD1	TRBJ1-5	TRBV7-9	once	TGTGCCAGCAGCTTATGGTTGGGACAGGGTTCTCCCCTCCATCAGCCCCAGCATTTT	CASSLWLGQGSPLHQPQHF
-	TRBJ1-2	TRBV6-5	-	TGTGCCAGCAGCGGGGGGGGATATGGCTACACCTTC	CASSGGGYGYTF
-	TRBJ1-4	TRBV27	once	TGTGCCAGCAGTCGTGACAGGCTTGCAACTAATGAAAAACTGTTTTTT	CASSRDRLATNEKLFF
TRBD1	TRBJ1-1	TRBV19	-	TGTGCCAGTAGTGCAGGGGGCCGGAACACTGAAGCTTTCTTT	CASSAGGRNTEAFF
TRBD2	TRBJ2-1	TRBV9	-	TGTGCCAGCAGCGTAGCCCCTATAAGGGCGGGGGGAATGTCCAATGAGCAGTTCTTC	CASSVAPIRAGGMSNEQFF
-	TRBJ1-5	TRBV6-2/TRBV6-3	once	TGTGCCAGCAGTCCGTTAGGGGCTAGCAATCAGCCCCAGCATTTT	CASSPLGASNQPQHF
-	TRBJ1-2	TRBV27	-	TGTGCCAGCAGTCCCGGGGGAAACTATGGCTACACCTTC	CASSPGGNYGYTF
TRBD1	TRBJ2-6	TRBV9	-	TGTGCCAGCAGCGCTACCGGGACAGGGGTCTCTGGGGCCAACGTCCTGACTTTC	CASSATGTGVSGANVLTF
-	TRBJ1-2	TRBV3-1/TRBV3-2	-	TGTGCCAGCAGCTTAGCCGGGACACGGCTCAATGGCTACACCTTC	CASSLAGTRLNGYTF
-	TRBJ2-1	TRBV7-6	-	TGTGCCAGCAGCGTCGTGGCAGAATTCTACAATGAGCAGTTCTTC	CASSVVAEFYNEQFF